Listed below are T cell receptor beta chains from one sample, sequenced in a study of OX40 agonist ivuxolimab in advanced cancers. Profiling relied on immunoSEQ multiplex PCR, and the TCRdb table lists in-frame clones only, not all of them. The table includes tens of thousands of clones, around nine tenths detected once. The sequencing here drew on CD4+ or CD8+ T cells sorted from blood, taken in a trial of the OX40 agonist ivuxolimab. These TCRs come from an adult with an advanced solid tumor such as melanoma, head and neck, liver or kidney cancer. Each CDR3 is given without its conserved first and last residue.

v_gene	j_gene	CDR3aa
TRBV11-2	-	ASSLGLGLSEQY
TRBV5-1	TRBJ2-7	ASSTTRDSTYEQY
TRBV9	TRBJ2-7	ASSVGGTGSYEQY
TRBV27	TRBJ1-1	ASSFGVGRKNTEAF
TRBV7-9	TRBJ2-7	ASSPGTSGRAYEQY
TRBV4-1	TRBJ2-2	ASSHEGSELF
TRBV28	TRBJ2-7	ASSLYGEALSYEQY
TRBV19	TRBJ2-1	ASSIVGTSGRARNEQF
TRBV28	TRBJ2-7	ASSGRAYEQY
TRBV27	TRBJ2-1	ASSFSGLMYNEQF
TRBV30	-	AWSEVSYEQY
TRBV9	TRBJ2-7	ASSVALGTSSHEQY
TRBV28	TRBJ1-1	ASSFPTGGGYTEAF
TRBV6-1	TRBJ2-7	ASADGQGVGEQY
TRBV4-3	TRBJ2-1	ASSQDRGQRYNEQF
TRBV5-1	TRBJ2-3	ASSLFSGNTDTQY
TRBV7-9	TRBJ2-2	ASSQGPGELF
TRBV6-6	TRBJ2-1	ASSSSVAGSYNEQF
TRBV2	TRBJ1-5	ASSVLGGNQPQH
TRBV4-3	TRBJ2-7	ASSQDTSGFYEQY
TRBV4-2	TRBJ2-2	ASSQDRDTGELF
TRBV28	TRBJ2-5	ASSSAQTQY
TRBV4-2	TRBJ1-5	ASSQETGGGQPQH
TRBV2	TRBJ2-1	ASSLVGTSGTNEQF
TRBV5-5	TRBJ2-3	ASSLGGGPVN
TRBV18	TRBJ2-2	ASSLLGGANTGELF
TRBV5-1	TRBJ2-2	ASSLLFTGGETGELF
TRBV4-3	TRBJ2-6	ASSQAPGAGANVLT
TRBV14	TRBJ2-7	ASSRPGRPYEQY
TRBV7-8	TRBJ2-3	ASSLGTDTQY
TRBV6-6	TRBJ1-1	ASQNTEAF
TRBV2	TRBJ1-1	ASRRSFGELVNTEAF
TRBV4-1	TRBJ1-2	ASSQAGQPNLYGYT
TRBV20-1	TRBJ2-7	SGRGGYEQY
TRBV5-5	TRBJ2-3	ASSYLGGADTQY
TRBV11-2	TRBJ2-7	ASSSSGSWGEQY
TRBV28	TRBJ1-2	ASSFRGKESGGYT
TRBV2	TRBJ2-5	ASKIPGGEETQY
TRBV7-2	TRBJ2-1	ASSTSRNEQF
TRBV11-3	TRBJ2-7	ASSLLTYEQY
TRBV7-6	TRBJ1-6	ASSLQGVDSPLH
TRBV4-1	TRBJ2-7	ASSQMGLAGKTFYEQY